Following are 12 T cell receptor beta chains from one sample sequenced in a study of vaccination effects on CD4 cells after COVID-19. Using viral peptide pools, the ViraFEST assay grew out antigen-specific CD4+ T cells prior to sequencing. Subsequent to ten to eleven days of culture, CD4+ T cells were isolated. Prior SARS-CoV-2 infection was absent in the vaccine recipients, as shown by negative nucleocapsid antibodies. The protocol was immunoSEQ multiplex PCR, while the TCRdb copy is restricted to in-frame clones and leaves out a portion. In the table there are 55,000 to 80,000 clones, 75% to 90% of which are singletons. Their recognized antigens are unknown. Specimen: CD4+ T cells from PBMCs cultured with SARS-CoV-2 spike peptides, collected before COVID-19 vaccination. The receptor source for this set is a human donor who received a COVID-19 vaccine.

This chain joins TRBV21-1 and TRBJ2-7; TRBD1, the D gene given by the table, was not confirmed from the DNA. TRBV21-1 is reported as a pseudogene. This CDR3 is built from 9 residues. The CDR3 region has the DNA TGTGCCAAACAGGGCTCGCAGTACGTC. Translated, it gives CAKQGSQYV.

The chain recombines TRBV24-1 with TRBJ2-3; D remains ambiguous. Between the trimmed V and J ends, which lost 1 base and 4 bases, there was a span of 2 bases. CDR3 size: 12 residues. The germline V gene encodes CDR1 KGHDR and CDR2 SFDVKD. The CDR3 region is CATSDFADTQYF. The CDR3 DNA reads TGTGCCACCAGTGATTTTGCAGATACGCAGTATTTT.

This clone was detected once. V usage is TRBV19 and J usage is TRBJ2-5; no definite D call. Germline V gene lookup returns CDR1 LNHDA and CDR2 SQIVND (reference sequence). Trimming took off 4 bases at V and 9 bases at J, with 9 bases between the two ends. There are 11 residues in the CDR3. DNA of the CDR3: TGTGCCAGTAGTAGAGGTGGAGCCCAGTACTTC. Translating gives CASSRGGAQYF.

The chain couples TRBV29-1 to TRBJ2-1, with TRBD2 identical over 9 bases. The V gene end was trimmed by 6 bases and the J gene end by 7 bases; junction bases not matched to a gene: 10. Germline-derived CDR1 and CDR2 are SQVTM and ANQGSEA. The CDR3 length is 14 residues. The CDR3: CSVTLAGVFNEQFF. CDR3 DNA sequence: TGCAGCGTAACCTTAGCGGGGGTCTTTAATGAGCAGTTCTTC.

For the CDR3, the DNA is TGTGCCAGCAGCCCCAGGCCCGGGGACAGGGGGATTGTTCGCTCAACTAATGAAAAACTGTTTTTT. Residues: CASSPRPGDRGIVRSTNEKLFF. The rearrangement uses TRBV7-6 and TRBJ1-4; 11 bases are shared with TRBD1. This CDR3 is built from 22 residues. The germline V gene has CDR1 SGHVS and CDR2 FNYEAQ. Trimming took 5 bases from V and 0 from J; bases not matched to a gene: 20.

The J gene is TRBJ2-3, the V gene TRBV7-3, with D possibly TRBD2 on 6 matching bases. Looked up from germline, CDR1 is SGHTA and CDR2 is FQGTGA. V gave up 5 bases and J gave up 6 bases, with 15 bases separating them. The CDR3 extends over 14 amino acids. CDR3 nucleotide sequence: TGTGCCAGCAGCCGAGGGACTGCCGAGGATACGCAGTATTTT. Its protein product is CASSRGTAEDTQYF.

The chain uses TRBV7-9 and TRBJ1-4, with D possibly matching TRBD1 (5 bases). CDR3 size: 14 residues. Per the germline V gene, CDR1 is SEHNR and CDR2 is FQNEAQ (reference sequence). The V end was cut by 3 bases, the J end by 8 bases, with 13 bases between. CDR3 bases: TGTGCCAGCAGCTTCGGAGGGGTCGGGGAAAAACTGTTTTTT. Translated: CASSFGGVGEKLFF. Full variable domain (rest looked up from reference TRBV7-9 and TRBJ1-4): DTGVSQNPRHKITKRGQNVTFRCDPISEHNRLYWYRQTLGQGPEFLTYFQNEAQLEKSRLLSDRFSAERPKGSFSTLEIQRTEQGDSAMYLCASSFGGVGEKLFFGSGTQLSVL.

The CDR3 sequence: CASSWGQGSIVRTEAFF. In DNA, the CDR3 is TGTGCCAGCAGCTGGGGGCAGGGCTCGATTGTGAGGACTGAAGCTTTCTTT. The chain joins TRBV11-2 to TRBJ1-1; D perhaps matches TRBD1 (6 bases). Trimming cost V 4 bases and J 5 bases, with 23 bases left between them. The CDR3 spans 17 residues. Looked up from germline, CDR1 is SGHAT and CDR2 is FQNNGV.

This chain links TRBV5-1 with TRBJ2-7; no reliable D call. With 5 bases removed from V and 6 bases from J, the gap between germline ends came to 12 bases. CDR1 is SGHRS, CDR2 YFSETQ, per germline. The CDR3 contains 12 residues. The CDR3 nucleotides read TGCGCCAGCAGGGGCAGCACGGGCGAGCAGTACGTC. Encoded protein: CASRGSTGEQYV.

The J gene is TRBJ2-5, the V gene TRBV6-5; 11 bases are a match to TRBD1. This CDR3 is 15 amino acids long. Trimming took 6 bases from V and 4 from J; bases not matched to a gene: 7. The V gene's germline CDR1 is MNHEY and CDR2 SVGAGI. The CDR3 sequence is CASSRDRGIIETQYF. DNA of the CDR3: TGTGCCAGCAGCCGGGACAGGGGGATTATAGAGACCCAGTACTTC.

This clone was counted only a few times. V usage is TRBV5-4 and J usage is TRBJ2-2; D not resolved. V lost 0 bases and J 0 bases, leaving 6 bases between the germline ends. CDR3 length: 15 amino acids. The germline V gene encodes CDR1 SGHNT and CDR2 YYREEE (reference sequence). In DNA, the CDR3 is TGTGCCAGCAGCTTGGGGGCCACGAACACCGGGGAGCTGTTTTTT. Amino acids: CASSLGATNTGELFF.

The chain employs TRBV7-9 and TRBJ2-3, with 11 nucleotides matching TRBD2. Looked up from germline, CDR1 is SEHNR and CDR2 is FQNEAQ (reference sequence). The CDR3 has 18 residues. Trimming took 2 bases from V and 5 from J; bases not matched to a gene: 12. The CDR3 reads CASSLPFRLAGREDTQYF. CDR3 bases: TGTGCCAGCAGCTTACCCTTCCGACTAGCGGGGAGGGAAGATACGCAGTATTTT.